In this sample, the clone carrying this T cell receptor beta chain turned up once. Its antigen is as yet unknown. The data were taken from a study of cytomegalovirus exposure and HLA in healthy donors. Regarding the study as a whole: According to the study, approximately 150 TCR beta chains were cytomegalovirus-associated.

Germline V gives CDR1 MNHNS, CDR2 SASEGT. CDR3 length: 15 amino acids. V trimming: 7 bases; J trimming: 1 base; junction bases outside the gene matches: 9. It was with 60 Vbeta and 13 Jbeta primers that the PCR ran. Generated by immunoSEQ multiplex PCR, the TCRdb table keeps only in-frame clones and is missing some. The sample has tens of thousands of clones, about 60% seen once. The sequence came from a woman in her thirties or forties in good health and CMV-seropositive. Sequencing was carried out using PBMCs. The chain combines TRBV6-1 with TRBJ2-5; TRBD1 matches at 7 bases. The CDR3 loop is CASTERQGPQETQYF. The CDR3 DNA reads as TGTGCCAGCACCGAAAGACAGGGTCCCCAAGAGACCCAGTACTTC.